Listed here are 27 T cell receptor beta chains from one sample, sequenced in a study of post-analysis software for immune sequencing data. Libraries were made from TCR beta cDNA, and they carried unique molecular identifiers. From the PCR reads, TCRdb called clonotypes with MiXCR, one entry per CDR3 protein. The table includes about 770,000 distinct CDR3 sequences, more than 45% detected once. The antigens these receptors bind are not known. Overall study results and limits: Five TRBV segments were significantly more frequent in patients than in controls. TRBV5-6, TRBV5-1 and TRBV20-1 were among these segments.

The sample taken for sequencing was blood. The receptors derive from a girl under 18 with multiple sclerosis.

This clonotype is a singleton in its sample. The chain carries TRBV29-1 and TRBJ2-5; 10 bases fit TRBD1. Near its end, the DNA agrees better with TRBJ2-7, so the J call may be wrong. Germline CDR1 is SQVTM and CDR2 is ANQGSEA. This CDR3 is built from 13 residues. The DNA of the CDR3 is TGCGGCGCGCGTCTGGGACAGGGGTACGAGCAGTACTTC. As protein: CGARLGQGYEQYF.

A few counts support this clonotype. CDR3 protein: CASNIAGASYEQYF. Written as DNA, the CDR3 is TGTGCCAGCAACATAGCGGGTGCCTCCTACGAGCAGTACTTC. The rearrangement links TRBV12-3 or TRBV12-4 to TRBJ2-7; the match to TRBD2 covers 7 bases. J was trimmed by 0 bases and V by 7 bases; bases with no gene match: 6. CDR3 length: 14 residues.

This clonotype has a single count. Here the CDR3 reads CASSQSGGFYEQYF. For the CDR3, the DNA is TGTGCCAGCAGCCAAAGTGGGGGCTTCTACGAGCAGTACTTC. This chain connects TRBV7-2 to TRBJ2-7, with D perhaps matching TRBD1 (6 bases). The germline V and J ends were trimmed by 5 bases and 3 bases, with 14 bases remaining between them. The CDR3 sequence is 14 residues long. Germline V CDR1 and CDR2: SGHTA, FQGNSA.

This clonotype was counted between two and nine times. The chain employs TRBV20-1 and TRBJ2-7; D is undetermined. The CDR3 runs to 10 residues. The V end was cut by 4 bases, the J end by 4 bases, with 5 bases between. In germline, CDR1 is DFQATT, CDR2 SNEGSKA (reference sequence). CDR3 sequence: CSAMVYEQYF. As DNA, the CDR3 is TGCAGTGCTATGGTTTACGAGCAGTACTTC.

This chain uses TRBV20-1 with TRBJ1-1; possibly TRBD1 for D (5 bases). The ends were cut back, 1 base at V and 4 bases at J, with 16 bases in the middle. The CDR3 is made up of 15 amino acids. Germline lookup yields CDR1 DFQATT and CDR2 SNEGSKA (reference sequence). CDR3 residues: CSARVGAGRGTEAFF. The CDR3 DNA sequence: TGCAGTGCTAGAGTCGGGGCAGGGCGGGGCACTGAAGCTTTCTTT.

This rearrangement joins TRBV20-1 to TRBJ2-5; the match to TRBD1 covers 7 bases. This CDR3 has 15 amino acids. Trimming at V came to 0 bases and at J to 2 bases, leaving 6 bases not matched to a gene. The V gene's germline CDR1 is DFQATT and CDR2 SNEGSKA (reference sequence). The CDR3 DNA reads TGCAGTGCTAGAGATTGGACAGGCGCTCAAGAGACCCAGTACTTC. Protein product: CSARDWTGAQETQYF.

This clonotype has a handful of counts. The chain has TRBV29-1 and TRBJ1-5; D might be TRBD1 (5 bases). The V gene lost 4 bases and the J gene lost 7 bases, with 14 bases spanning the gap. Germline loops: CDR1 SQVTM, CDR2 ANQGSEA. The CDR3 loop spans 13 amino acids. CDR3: CSVALGVQQPQHF. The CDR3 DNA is TGCAGCGTTGCTTTGGGGGTCCAACAGCCCCAGCATTTT.

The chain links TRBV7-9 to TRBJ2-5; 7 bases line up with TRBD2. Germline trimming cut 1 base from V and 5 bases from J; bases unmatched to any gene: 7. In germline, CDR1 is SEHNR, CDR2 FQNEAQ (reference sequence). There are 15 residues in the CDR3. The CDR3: CASSLGSGTWETQYF. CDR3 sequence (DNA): TGTGCCAGCAGCTTAGGAAGCGGGACGTGGGAGACCCAGTACTTC. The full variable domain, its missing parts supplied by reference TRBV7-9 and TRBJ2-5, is DTGVSQNPRHKITKRGQNVTFRCDPISEHNRLYWYRQTLGQGPEFLTYFQNEAQLEKSRLLSDRFSAERPKGSFSTLEIQRTEQGDSAMYLCASSLGSGTWETQYFGPGTRLLVL.

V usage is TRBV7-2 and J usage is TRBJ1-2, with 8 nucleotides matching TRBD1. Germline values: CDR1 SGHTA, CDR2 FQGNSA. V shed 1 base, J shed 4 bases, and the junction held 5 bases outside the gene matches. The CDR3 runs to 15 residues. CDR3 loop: CASSLGTGIGYGYTF. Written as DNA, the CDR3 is TGTGCCAGCAGCTTAGGGACAGGGATAGGCTATGGCTACACCTTC.

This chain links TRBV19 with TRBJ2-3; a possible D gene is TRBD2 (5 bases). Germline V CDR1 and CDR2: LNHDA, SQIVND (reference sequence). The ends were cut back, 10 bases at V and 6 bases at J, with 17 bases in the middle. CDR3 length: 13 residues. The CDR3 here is CATEMGVGDTQYF. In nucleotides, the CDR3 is TGTGCCACAGAAATGGGAGTAGGGGATACGCAGTATTTT.

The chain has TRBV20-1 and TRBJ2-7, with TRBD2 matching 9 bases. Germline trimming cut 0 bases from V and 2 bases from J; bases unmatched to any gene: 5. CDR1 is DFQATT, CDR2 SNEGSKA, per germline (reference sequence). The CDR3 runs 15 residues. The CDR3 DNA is TGCAGTGCTAGAGATGGACTAGCGACCACCTACGAGCAGTACTTC. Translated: CSARDGLATTYEQYF.

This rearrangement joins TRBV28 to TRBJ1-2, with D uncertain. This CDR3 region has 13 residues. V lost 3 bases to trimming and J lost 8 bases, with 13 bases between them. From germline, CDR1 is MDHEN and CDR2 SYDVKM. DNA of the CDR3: TGTGCCAGCAGTTTCGTCCGGGTGGGGGGCTACACCTTC. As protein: CASSFVRVGGYTF.

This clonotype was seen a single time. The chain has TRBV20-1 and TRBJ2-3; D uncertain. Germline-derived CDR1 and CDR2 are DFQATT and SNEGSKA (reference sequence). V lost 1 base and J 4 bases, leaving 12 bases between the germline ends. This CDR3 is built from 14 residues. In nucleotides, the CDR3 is TGCAGTGCTAGAGTGCCCGAAGAGGCAGATACGCAGTATTTT. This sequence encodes CSARVPEEADTQYF.

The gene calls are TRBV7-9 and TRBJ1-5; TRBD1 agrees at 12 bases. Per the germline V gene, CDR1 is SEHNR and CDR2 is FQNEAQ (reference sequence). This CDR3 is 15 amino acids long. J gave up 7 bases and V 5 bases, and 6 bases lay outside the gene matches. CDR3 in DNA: TGTGCCAGCAGCCTCGGGACAGGGGGCGGCCAGCCCCAGCATTTT. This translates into CASSLGTGGGQPQHF. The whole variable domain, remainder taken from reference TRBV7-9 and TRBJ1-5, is DTGVSQNPRHKITKRGQNVTFRCDPISEHNRLYWYRQTLGQGPEFLTYFQNEAQLEKSRLLSDRFSAERPKGSFSTLEIQRTEQGDSAMYLCASSLGTGGGQPQHFGDGTRLSIL.

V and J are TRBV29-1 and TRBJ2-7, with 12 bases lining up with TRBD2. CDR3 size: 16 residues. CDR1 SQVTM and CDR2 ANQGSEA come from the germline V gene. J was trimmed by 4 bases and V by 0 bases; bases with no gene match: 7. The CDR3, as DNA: TGCAGCGTTGAAGATCACCTAGCGGGAGGGCCTTACGAGCAGTACTTC. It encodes CSVEDHLAGGPYEQYF.

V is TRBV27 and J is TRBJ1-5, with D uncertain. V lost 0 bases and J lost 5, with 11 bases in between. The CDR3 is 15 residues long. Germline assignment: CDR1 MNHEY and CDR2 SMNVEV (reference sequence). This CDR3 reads CASSLSGNPYQPQHF. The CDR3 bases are TGTGCCAGCAGTTTATCAGGCAACCCCTATCAGCCCCAGCATTTT.

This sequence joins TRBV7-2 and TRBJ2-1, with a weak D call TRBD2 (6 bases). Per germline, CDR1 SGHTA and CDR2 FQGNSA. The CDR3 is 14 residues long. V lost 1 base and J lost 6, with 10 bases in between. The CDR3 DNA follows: TGTGCCAGCAGCTTAGTTTCTAGCGTCAATGAGCAGTTCTTC. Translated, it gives CASSLVSSVNEQFF.

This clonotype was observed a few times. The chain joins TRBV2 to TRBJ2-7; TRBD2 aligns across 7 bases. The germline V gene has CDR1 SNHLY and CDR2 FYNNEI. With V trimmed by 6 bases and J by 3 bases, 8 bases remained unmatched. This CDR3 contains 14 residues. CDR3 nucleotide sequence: TGTGCCAGCAGGGCGGAAGGGAGGGGCTACGAGCAGTACTTC. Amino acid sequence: CASRAEGRGYEQYF.

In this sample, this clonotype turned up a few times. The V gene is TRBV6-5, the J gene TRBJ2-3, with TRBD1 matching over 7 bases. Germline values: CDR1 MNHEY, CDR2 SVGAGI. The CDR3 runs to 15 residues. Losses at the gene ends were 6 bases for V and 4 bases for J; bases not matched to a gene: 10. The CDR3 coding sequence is TGTGCCAGCAGGGATCCGGGACAGTTTTCAGATACGCAGTATTTT. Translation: CASRDPGQFSDTQYF.

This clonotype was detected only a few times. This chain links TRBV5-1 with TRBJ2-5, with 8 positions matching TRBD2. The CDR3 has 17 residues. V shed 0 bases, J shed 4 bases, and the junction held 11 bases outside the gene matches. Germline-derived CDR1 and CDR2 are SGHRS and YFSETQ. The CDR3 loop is CASSLVIAGLGPETQYF. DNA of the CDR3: TGCGCCAGCAGCTTGGTAATAGCGGGACTAGGCCCAGAGACCCAGTACTTC.

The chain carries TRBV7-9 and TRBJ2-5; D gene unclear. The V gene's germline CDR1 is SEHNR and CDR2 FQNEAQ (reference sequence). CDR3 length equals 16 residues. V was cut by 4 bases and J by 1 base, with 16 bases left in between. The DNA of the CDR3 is TGTGCCAGCAGCTCGGGCCCGGCCAGTGGCCAAGAGACCCAGTACTTC. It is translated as CASSSGPASGQETQYF.

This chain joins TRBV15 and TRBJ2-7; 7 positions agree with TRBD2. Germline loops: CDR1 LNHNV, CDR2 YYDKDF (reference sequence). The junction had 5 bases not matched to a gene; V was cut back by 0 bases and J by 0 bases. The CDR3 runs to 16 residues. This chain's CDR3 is CATSRDSAGLSYEQYF. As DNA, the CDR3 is TGTGCCACCAGCAGAGACTCAGCGGGGCTCTCCTACGAGCAGTACTTC.

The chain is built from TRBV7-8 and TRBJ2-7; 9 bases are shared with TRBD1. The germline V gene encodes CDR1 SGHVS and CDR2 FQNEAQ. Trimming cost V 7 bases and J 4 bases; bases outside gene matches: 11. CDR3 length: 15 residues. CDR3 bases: TGTGCCAGCACCCTTAGTACAGGGGGCTGGTACGAGCAGTACTTC. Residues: CASTLSTGGWYEQYF.

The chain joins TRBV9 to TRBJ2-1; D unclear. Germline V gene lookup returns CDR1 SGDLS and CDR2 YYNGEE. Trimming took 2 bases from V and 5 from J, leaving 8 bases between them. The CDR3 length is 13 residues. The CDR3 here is CASSVYSDNEQFF. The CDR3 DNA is TGTGCCAGCAGCGTGTATTCTGACAATGAGCAGTTCTTC.

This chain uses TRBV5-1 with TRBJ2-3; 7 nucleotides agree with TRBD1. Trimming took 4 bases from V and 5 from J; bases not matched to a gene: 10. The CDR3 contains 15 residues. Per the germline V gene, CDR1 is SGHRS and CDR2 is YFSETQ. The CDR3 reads CASSLQTGTGDTQYF. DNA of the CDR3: TGCGCCAGCAGCCTCCAGACAGGGACGGGAGATACGCAGTATTTT.

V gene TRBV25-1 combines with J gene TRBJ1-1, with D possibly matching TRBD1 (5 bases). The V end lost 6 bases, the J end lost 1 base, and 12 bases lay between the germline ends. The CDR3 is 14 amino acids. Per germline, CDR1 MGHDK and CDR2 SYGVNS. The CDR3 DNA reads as TGTGCCAGCAGCGGAGGGGCAGCGAACACTGAAGCTTTCTTT. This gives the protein CASSGGAANTEAFF.

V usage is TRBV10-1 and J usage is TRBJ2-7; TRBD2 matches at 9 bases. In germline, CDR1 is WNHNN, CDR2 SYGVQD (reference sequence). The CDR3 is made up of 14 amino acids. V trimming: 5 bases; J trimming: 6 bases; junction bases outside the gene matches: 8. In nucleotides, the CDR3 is TGCGCCAGCAGTCCTAGCGGGGAGTGGGGCGAGCAGTACTTC. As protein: CASSPSGEWGEQYF.